This TCR beta chain was captured by sequencing in a study of OX40 agonist ivuxolimab in advanced cancers. Study context: One patient with hepatocellular carcinoma and two with cutaneous melanoma, three in all, had partial responses.

Only in-frame clones appear in the TCRdb table, and some are missing; sequencing was by immunoSEQ multiplex PCR. The sample lists nearly 85,000 clones; around 85% were seen once. As regards this clone: The antigen remains unidentified.

Overall study findings and caveats: Antigen targets of the expanded peripheral T cells went undetermined. Also present in some nonresponders was a low level of normalized T-cell clonal expansion.

The TCR was taken from an adult with an advanced solid tumor such as melanoma, head and neck, liver or kidney cancer. The sequenced sample was CD4+ or CD8+ T cells sorted from blood, obtained in a trial of the OX40 agonist ivuxolimab.

The CDR3 loop is CASSDLDSNGYTF. The CDR3, as DNA: TGTGCCAGCAGTGATCTGGACTCGAATGGCTACACCTTC. The rearrangement joins TRBV6-1 to TRBJ1-2, with no clear D. This CDR3 spans 13 amino acids. Germline V CDR1 and CDR2: MNHNS, SASEGT. Trimming pared 3 bases from V and 6 bases from J, leaving 11 bases between.